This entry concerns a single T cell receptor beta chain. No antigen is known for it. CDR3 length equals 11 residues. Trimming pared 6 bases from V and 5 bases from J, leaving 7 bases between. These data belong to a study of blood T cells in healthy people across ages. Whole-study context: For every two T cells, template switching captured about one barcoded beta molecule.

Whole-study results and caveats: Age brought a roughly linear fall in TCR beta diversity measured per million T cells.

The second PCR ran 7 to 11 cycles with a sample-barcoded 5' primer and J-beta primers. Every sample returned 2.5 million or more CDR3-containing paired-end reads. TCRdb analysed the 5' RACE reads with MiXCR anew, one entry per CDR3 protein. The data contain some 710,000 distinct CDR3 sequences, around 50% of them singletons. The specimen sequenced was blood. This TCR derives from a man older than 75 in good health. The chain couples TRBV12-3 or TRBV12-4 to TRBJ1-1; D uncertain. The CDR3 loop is CASSRRTEAFF. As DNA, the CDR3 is TGTGCCAGCAGCCGCCGGACTGAAGCTTTCTTT.